The sequence of this TCR beta chain was determined in a study of T cells in Graves' hyperthyroidism and ophthalmopathy. The CDR3 consists of 16 residues. V lost 6 bases and J lost 2; bases outside the gene matches: 7. CDR1 is SNHLY and CDR2 is FYNNEI in the germline V gene. RNA transcripts yielded amplified TCR beta CDR3 regions. The HTBI set primed first-round TCR CDR3 RT-PCR. TCRdb recomputed calls from the multiplex PCR reads with MiXCR, one row per CDR3 protein. This sample carries 300,000 to 400,000 distinct CDR3 sequences, about 21% of them seen once, and the ten largest clones take around 50%. Input material: blood. The genes are TRBV2 and TRBJ2-2, with 9 bases aligning to TRBD1. The receptor was derived from a woman aged 45-65 years with Graves' hyperthyroidism. CDR3 sequence reads: CASSQRTGENTGELFF. The CDR3 DNA follows: TGTGCCAGCAGCCAAAGGACAGGGGAAAACACCGGGGAGCTGTTTTTT. The full variable domain, its missing parts supplied by reference TRBV2 and TRBJ2-2, is EPEVTQTPSHQVTQMGQEVILRCVPISNHLYFYWYRQILGQKVEFLVSFYNNEISEKSEIFDDQFSVERPDGSNFTLKIRSTKLEDSAMYFCASSQRTGENTGELFFGEGSRLTVL.